The 5 T cell receptor beta chains below all came from one sample that was sequenced in a study of T cell repertoires in cytomegalovirus infection. The antigens for these receptors are not known. TCRdb called the reads again in MiXCR, with one record for every CDR3 protein. This sample has about 700,000 distinct CDR3 sequences; 30% to 40% occur once, and the top ten carry 15% to 20%. The sample here was cultured PBMCs, taken from culture after CMV antigen stimulation. These receptors were taken from a human donor in good health (CMV status not recorded). Some clones in this sample may be carry-over from other donors' samples.

This clonotype appeared once. V usage is TRBV20-1 and J usage is TRBJ1-3; D not resolved. Germline values: CDR1 DFQATT, CDR2 SNEGSKA (reference sequence). The V end lost 6 bases, the J end lost 0 bases, and 12 bases lay between the germline ends. The CDR3 length is 14 residues. CDR3 nucleotide sequence: TGCAGTGCCGAGGACTCGAGCTCTGGAAACACCATATATTTT. This sequence encodes CSAEDSSSGNTIYF.

This rearrangement joins TRBV6-6 to TRBJ1-5; tentative D call: TRBD1 (5 bases). The V end lost 8 bases, the J end lost 2 bases, and 13 bases lay between the germline ends. The CDR3 contains 14 residues. CDR1 MNHNY and CDR2 SVGAGI come from the germline V gene (reference sequence). CDR3 bases: TGTGCCAGCGGGGGGGGTTTGGGCAATCAGCCCCAGCATTTT. Amino acid sequence: CASGGGLGNQPQHF.

The rearrangement joins TRBV5-4 to TRBJ1-1; maybe TRBD1 (5 bases). This CDR3 has 16 residues. CDR1 is SGHNT, CDR2 YYREEE, per germline (reference sequence). The V gene lost 0 bases and the J gene lost 3 bases, with 15 bases spanning the gap. The CDR3 bases are TGTGCCAGCAGCTTGGTGTGGGGGACTCCCTACACTGAAGCTTTCTTT. Its translation: CASSLVWGTPYTEAFF. Full variable domain (remainder filled in from reference TRBV5-4 and TRBJ1-1): ETGVTQSPTHLIKTRGQQVTLRCSSQSGHNTVSWYQQALGQGPQFIFQYYREEENGRGNFPPRFSGLQFPNYSSELNVNALELDDSALYLCASSLVWGTPYTEAFFGQGTRLTVV.

The CDR3 is CASRFTQGGTEAFF. CDR3 DNA: TGTGCCAGCAGATTTACACAGGGGGGGACTGAAGCTTTCTTT. The chain couples TRBV6-2 or TRBV6-3 to TRBJ1-1; TRBD1 aligns across 8 bases. Losses at the gene ends were 6 bases for V and 5 bases for J; bases not matched to a gene: 8. Germline V gives CDR1 MNHEY, CDR2 SVGEGT. The CDR3 covers 14 residues.

V and J are TRBV6-2 or TRBV6-3 and TRBJ1-2; possible D gene TRBD1, 6 bases. CDR1 is MNHEY and CDR2 is SVGEGT in the germline V gene. This CDR3 has 15 amino acids. V lost 6 bases and J lost 5, with 19 bases in between. As DNA, the CDR3 is TGTGCCAGCAGCCCGGGACACTCCGGGGGATATGGCTACACCTTC. This codes for CASSPGHSGGYGYTF.